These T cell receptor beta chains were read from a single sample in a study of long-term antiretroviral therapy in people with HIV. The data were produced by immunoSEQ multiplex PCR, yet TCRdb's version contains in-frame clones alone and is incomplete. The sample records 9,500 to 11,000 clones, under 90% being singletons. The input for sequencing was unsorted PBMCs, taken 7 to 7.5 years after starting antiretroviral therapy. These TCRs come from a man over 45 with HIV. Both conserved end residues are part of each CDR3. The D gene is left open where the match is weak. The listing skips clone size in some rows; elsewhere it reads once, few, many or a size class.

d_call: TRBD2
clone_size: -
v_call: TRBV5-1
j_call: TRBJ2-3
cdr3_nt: TGCGCCAGCAGCCCTGGGACTAGCGGGGGCTTGAGTACGCAGTATTTT
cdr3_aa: CASSPGTSGGLSTQYF

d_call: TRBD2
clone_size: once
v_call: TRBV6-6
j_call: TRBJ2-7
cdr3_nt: TGTGCCAGCAGTTCTCTTCGGGGAGGGTACGAGCAGTACTTC
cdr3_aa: CASSSLRGGYEQYF

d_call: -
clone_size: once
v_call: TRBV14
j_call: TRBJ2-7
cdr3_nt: TGTGCCAGCAGCCCGTATATCGGATACGAGCAGTACTTC
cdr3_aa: CASSPYIGYEQYF

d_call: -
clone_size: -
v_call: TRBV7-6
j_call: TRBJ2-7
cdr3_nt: TGTGCCAGCAGCTCCAACTCCTACGAGCAGTACTTC
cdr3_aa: CASSSNSYEQYF

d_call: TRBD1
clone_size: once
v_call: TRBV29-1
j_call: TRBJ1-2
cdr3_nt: TGCAGCGTTGAGGGGACAGTTTATGGCTACACCTTC
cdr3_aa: CSVEGTVYGYTF

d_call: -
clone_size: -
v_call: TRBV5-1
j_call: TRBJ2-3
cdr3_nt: TGCGCCAGCAGCTTGGAGGGGACCGTCACAGATACGCAGTATTTT
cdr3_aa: CASSLEGTVTDTQYF

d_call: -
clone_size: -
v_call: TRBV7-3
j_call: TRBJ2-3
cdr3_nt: TGTGCCAGCAGCTTACAGGGTCCGAGCACAGATACGCAGTATTTT
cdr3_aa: CASSLQGPSTDTQYF

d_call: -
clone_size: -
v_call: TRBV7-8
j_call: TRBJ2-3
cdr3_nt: TGTGCCAGCAGCCGCCGACTAGGCAACACAGATACGCAGTATTTT
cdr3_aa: CASSRRLGNTDTQYF

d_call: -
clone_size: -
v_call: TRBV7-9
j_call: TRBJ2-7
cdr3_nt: TGTGCCAGCAGCGGAGGACAGTTTTACGAGCAGTACTTC
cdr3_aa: CASSGGQFYEQYF

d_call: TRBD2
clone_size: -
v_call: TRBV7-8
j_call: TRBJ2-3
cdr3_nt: TGTGCCAGCAGCATGACTAGCGGGGGGCCCCGCACAGATACGCAGTATTTT
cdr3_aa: CASSMTSGGPRTDTQYF